The entry below describes one TCR beta chain. Isolation recovered at least 6.5 million PBMCs from every sample. A sample-barcoded 5' primer and a J-beta primer mix were used in a second PCR of roughly 6 to 11 cycles. TCRdb reprocessed the 5' RACE reads via MiXCR and lists one record per CDR3 protein. There are roughly 800,000 distinct CDR3 sequences in the sample; approximately 25% occur only once, and 9.4% lies in the top ten. The data are from a study of blood T cells in healthy people across ages. Germline values: CDR1 SEHNR, CDR2 FQNEAQ (reference sequence). Trimming shortened V by 1 base and J by 2 bases, and 16 bases separated the two germline ends. The CDR3 contains 17 residues. The sample was also linked to a second study, of T cells of mothers and their children. As that report states: Overlap ran slightly, non-significantly higher for related than unrelated mother-child pairs.

The material sequenced was blood. This sequence was found in a boy between 5 and 17 years old in good health. V and J are TRBV7-9 and TRBJ2-3; D unclear. The CDR3 is CASSLESPTGYTDTQYF. The CDR3 DNA reads as TGTGCCAGCAGCTTAGAGTCCCCGACTGGTTACACAGATACGCAGTATTTT.